Presented here are 13 T cell receptor beta chains from one specimen sequenced in a study of T cell repertoires in cytomegalovirus infection. Antigens of these TCRs are unknown. TCRdb analysed the reads with MiXCR anew, one entry per CDR3 protein. This table holds about 470,000 distinct CDR3 sequences, about 42% found once. The sample here was cultured PBMCs, taken from culture after CMV antigen stimulation. All receptors come from a human donor in good health (CMV status not recorded). Some clones in this sample may be carry-over from other donors' samples.

This clonotype was counted only a few times. The chain is built from TRBV2 and TRBJ2-7, with 8 nucleotides matching TRBD2. Trimming removed 4 bases from V and 6 bases from J; junction bases left unmatched: 14. The CDR3 loop spans 16 amino acids. Germline V CDR1 and CDR2: SNHLY, FYNNEI. The CDR3 region is CASSAQDPGLVFEQYF. DNA for the CDR3: TGTGCCAGCAGTGCCCAGGATCCGGGACTAGTTTTCGAGCAGTACTTC.

This chain connects TRBV12-3 or TRBV12-4 to TRBJ1-3, with 9 bases that match TRBD1. The CDR3 has 15 amino acids. The trim removed 7 bases at V and 4 bases at J, leaving 8 bases unmatched. The chain's CDR3 is CASNTRTGAGNTIYF. For the CDR3, the DNA is TGTGCCAGCAATACAAGGACAGGGGCAGGAAACACCATATATTTT.

V and J are TRBV9 and TRBJ2-7, with 8 bases aligning to TRBD1. Germline V lookup: CDR1 SGDLS, CDR2 YYNGEE. CDR3 size: 15 residues. V dropped 0 bases and J dropped 4; count of bases not matched to a gene: 6. DNA of the CDR3: TGTGCCAGCAGCGTAGTACCGGGACAGGTTTACGAGCAGTACTTC. It encodes CASSVVPGQVYEQYF.

In this sample, this clonotype turned up many times. For the CDR3, the DNA is TGTGCCAGCAGTTTAGAGACAGGGGCCTTAGTCTCCTATGGCTACACCTTC. Protein: CASSLETGALVSYGYTF. The chain recombines TRBV12-3 or TRBV12-4 with TRBJ1-2; 8 nucleotides agree with TRBD1. The CDR3 has 17 residues. V shed 1 base and J 4 bases; nucleotides not matched to a gene: 11.

The genes are TRBV6-2 or TRBV6-3 and TRBJ2-7; TRBD2 might be the D (6 bases). This CDR3 has 20 amino acids. Germline V lookup: CDR1 MNHEY, CDR2 SVGEGT. The V and J ends lost 6 bases and 2 bases respectively, with 32 bases between them. The CDR3 loop is CASRPYGGTPSRNAAYEQYF. The CDR3 nucleotides are TGTGCCAGCAGGCCGTACGGGGGTACACCATCTCGGAACGCTGCCTACGAGCAGTACTTC.

This clonotype was seen ten or more times. The CDR3 here is CASSESGGSTDTQYF. CDR3 nucleotide sequence: TGTGCCAGCAGCGAGTCCGGGGGCAGCACAGATACGCAGTATTTT. V usage is TRBV7-6 and J usage is TRBJ2-3; D could derive from TRBD1 or TRBD2 (6 bases each). The CDR3 sequence is 15 residues long. Germline V lookup: CDR1 SGHVS, CDR2 FNYEAQ. V dropped 5 bases and J dropped 0 bases, with 12 bases sitting between them.

A few counts support this clonotype. V gene TRBV7-6 combines with J gene TRBJ1-1; D might be TRBD1 (6 bases). This CDR3 has 14 residues. The V gene's germline CDR1 is SGHVS and CDR2 FNYEAQ. V lost 3 bases and J lost 3, with 11 bases in between. CDR3 region: CASSLGGQYTEAFF. CDR3 in DNA: TGTGCCAGCAGCTTGGGCGGACAGTACACTGAAGCTTTCTTT.

There are a few counts of this clonotype. CDR3 region: CASTISGGAGETQYF. In nucleotides, the CDR3 is TGTGCCAGCACCATTAGCGGGGGGGCCGGAGAGACCCAGTACTTC. This chain uses TRBV7-7 with TRBJ2-5; TRBD2 agrees at 11 bases. Germline CDR1 is SSHAT and CDR2 is FNYEAQ (reference sequence). J lost 4 bases, V lost 7 bases, and 8 bases had no gene match. The CDR3 runs 15 residues. The full variable domain, rest sourced from reference TRBV7-7 and TRBJ2-5, is GAGVSQSPRYKVTKRGQDVTLRCDPISSHATLYWYQQALGQGPEFLTYFNYEAQPDKSGLPSDRFSAERPEGSISTLTIQRTEQRDSAMYRCASTISGGAGETQYFGPGTRLLVL.

The chain uses TRBV11-3 and TRBJ2-1; 12 positions match TRBD2. Germline V gene lookup returns CDR1 SGHNT and CDR2 YENEEA. V shed 3 bases and J 4 bases; nucleotides not matched to a gene: 7. The CDR3 length is 17 residues. CDR3 amino acids: CASSLTSGRGLYNEQFF. CDR3 DNA sequence: TGTGCCAGCAGCTTGACTAGCGGGAGAGGGCTATACAATGAGCAGTTCTTC.

The rearrangement joins TRBV12-3 or TRBV12-4 to TRBJ2-7; 8 bases fit TRBD1. V trimming: 3 bases; J trimming: 7 bases; junction bases outside the gene matches: 8. The CDR3 consists of 14 residues. CDR3 coding DNA: TGTGCCAGCAGTTTGGGGACAGGAAAGAGGGAGCAGTACTTC. Its translation is CASSLGTGKREQYF.

The V call is TRBV19, the J call TRBJ2-2; TRBD1 is a possible D gene (5 bases). V shed 3 bases and J shed 1 base, with 15 bases lying between them. Germline V gene lookup returns CDR1 LNHDA and CDR2 SQIVND (reference sequence). The CDR3 sequence is 17 residues long. The CDR3 sequence: CASSISSAGLNTGELFF. As DNA, the CDR3 is TGTGCCAGTAGTATTTCCTCGGCAGGGTTGAACACCGGGGAGCTGTTTTTT.

This clonotype was seen only a few times. This chain links TRBV6-1 with TRBJ2-7; D might be TRBD2 (5 bases). Germline loops: CDR1 MNHNS, CDR2 SASEGT. Trimming cost V 7 bases and J 2 bases, with 9 bases left between them. This CDR3 has 12 amino acids. CDR3 sequence (DNA): TGTGCCAGCATCGACTACCCCTACGAGCAGTACTTC. Its protein is CASIDYPYEQYF.

A word on this clonotype: A junction end diverges from the germline sequence, so it may reflect a read error. The V call is TRBV19, the J call TRBJ1-1; D is possibly TRBD1 (5 bases). This CDR3 contains 13 residues. Germline V CDR1 and CDR2: LNHDA, SQIVND (reference sequence). The CDR3 DNA sequence: TGTGCCAGCAGTATTCAGGGTGGGACTGAAGCTTTCTTT. Amino acids: CASSIQGGTEAFF.